The 20 T cell receptor beta chains in this list originate from one sample, sequenced in a study of vaccination and CD4 T cells after COVID-19. Treatment given: approximately nine-day PBMC culture with coronavirus spike peptide pools or control peptides (ViraFEST assay). Their antigens are not known. The Oncomine TCR Beta short-read assay sequenced DNA from cultured CD4+ T cells. TCRdb ran MiXCR on the PCR reads and lists one entry per CDR3 protein. The data hold 15,000 to 20,000 distinct CDR3 sequences, with 40% to 50% observed a single time. Sequenced here: CD4+ T cells from blood, cultured in vitro, sampled before SARS-CoV-2 vaccination. The receptors stem from a human donor who had recovered from COVID-19.

V is TRBV11-3 and J is TRBJ2-5; 15 bases are a match to TRBD2. The V and J ends lost 4 bases and 4 bases, in that order; junction bases with no gene match: 7. CDR1 is SGHNT and CDR2 is YENEEA in the germline V gene. The CDR3 consists of 17 residues. The CDR3 coding sequence is TGTGCCAGCAGCTCAAGGACTAGCGGGAGGGCCGGAGAGACCCAGTACTTC. Translating gives CASSSRTSGRAGETQYF.

The chain couples TRBV6-2 or TRBV6-3 to TRBJ1-5, with D perhaps matching TRBD1 (5 bases). Germline V lookup: CDR1 MNHEY, CDR2 SVGEGT. The CDR3 contains 19 residues. V gave up 6 bases and J gave up 2 bases, with 26 bases separating them. Here the CDR3 reads CASSPAGSARGFGNQPQHF. CDR3 nucleotide sequence: TGTGCCAGCAGCCCCGCAGGGTCAGCACGGGGTTTTGGCAATCAGCCCCAGCATTTT.

A few counts support this clonotype. CDR3 sequence reads: CASSLAAVNTEAFF. CDR3 nucleotides: TGTGCCAGCAGCTTAGCCGCTGTGAACACTGAAGCTTTCTTT. This chain links TRBV7-8 with TRBJ1-1, with no clear D. The CDR3 spans 14 residues. Trimming cost V 0 bases and J 0 bases, with 5 bases left between them. Germline assignment: CDR1 SGHVS and CDR2 FQNEAQ. The full variable domain, completed using reference TRBV7-8 and TRBJ1-1, is GAGVSQSPRYKVAKRGQDVALRCDPISGHVSLFWYQQALGQGPEFLTYFQNEAQLDKSGLPSDRFFAERPEGSVSTLKIQRTQQEDSAVYLCASSLAAVNTEAFFGQGTRLTVV.

The chain combines TRBV25-1 with TRBJ1-3, with TRBD1 identical over 7 bases. V lost 6 bases to trimming and J lost 2 bases; unmatched junction nucleotides: 13. This CDR3 region has 17 residues. Germline CDR1 reads MGHDK; CDR2 reads SYGVNS. The CDR3 loop reads CASSPGGYGRAGNTIYF. The DNA for the CDR3 is TGTGCCAGCAGCCCAGGGGGATACGGCAGAGCTGGAAACACCATATATTTT.

V usage is TRBV7-2 and J usage is TRBJ2-5; 8 nucleotides agree with TRBD1. The CDR3 extends over 16 amino acids. V was pared by 1 base and J by 5 bases, with 9 bases of the junction left unmatched. Per the germline V gene, CDR1 is SGHTA and CDR2 is FQGNSA. Written as DNA, the CDR3 is TGTGCCAGCAGCTTAGACAGGGGGTCCTCCCTTGAGACCCAGTACTTC. Protein sequence: CASSLDRGSSLETQYF.

This clonotype has a handful of counts. The rearrangement joins TRBV19 to TRBJ2-2, with 9 bases lining up with TRBD1. The CDR3 loop spans 13 amino acids. The germline V gene has CDR1 LNHDA and CDR2 SQIVND (reference sequence). The V segment lost 11 bases and the J segment 4 bases; nucleotides outside the gene matches: 5. CDR3 coding DNA: TGTGCCTCACGACAGGGGGGCACCGGGGAGCTGTTTTTT. Its protein is CASRQGGTGELFF.

The DNA of the CDR3 is TGTGCCAGCAGTTCTATCTGGGCAGGAGGCTACACCTTC. Translation gives CASSSIWAGGYTF. This chain uses TRBV27 with TRBJ1-2; unclear D gene. The CDR3 extends over 13 amino acids. Trimming pared 4 bases from V and 8 bases from J, leaving 14 bases between. The germline V gene encodes CDR1 MNHEY and CDR2 SMNVEV (reference sequence).

This clonotype rates as medium-sized. The chain joins TRBV20-1 to TRBJ1-4, with D possibly TRBD1 on 6 matching bases. The CDR3 is made up of 15 amino acids. Trimming pared 3 bases from V and 4 bases from J, leaving 15 bases between. Per germline, CDR1 DFQATT and CDR2 SNEGSKA (reference sequence). DNA of the CDR3: TGCAGTGCTAGGAGTGGGGGGGCAGGTAATGAAAAACTGTTTTTT. Its translation is CSARSGGAGNEKLFF.

The rearrangement links TRBV7-2 to TRBJ2-3, with TRBD2 matching over 10 bases. CDR1 is SGHTA, CDR2 FQGNSA, per germline. This CDR3 spans 17 amino acids. The trim removed 4 bases at V and 1 base at J, leaving 8 bases unmatched. The CDR3 is CASSWGIAGGRTDTQYF. As DNA, the CDR3 is TGTGCCAGCAGCTGGGGTATAGCGGGGGGCCGCACAGATACGCAGTATTTT.

The rearrangement uses TRBV6-1 and TRBJ2-5; D may be TRBD2 (6 bases). The CDR3 spans 15 residues. Deletions cut 4 bases from V and 5 bases from J, with 17 bases between. Germline CDR1 MNHNS, CDR2 SASEGT. DNA of the CDR3: TGTGCCAGCAGTGCGACCGGGGGATTCGGCGAGACCCAGTACTTC. Encoded protein: CASSATGGFGETQYF.

This rearrangement joins TRBV14 to TRBJ2-2, with D maybe TRBD1 (5 bases). The V and J ends lost 3 bases and 4 bases respectively, with 12 bases between them. The V gene's germline CDR1 is SGHDN and CDR2 FVKESK. This CDR3 region has 15 residues. CDR3 sequence reads: CASSQGRVGTGELFF. CDR3 coding DNA: TGTGCCAGCAGCCAGGGCAGGGTTGGCACCGGGGAGCTGTTTTTT.

The chain recombines TRBV20-1 with TRBJ1-1, with 7 bases that match TRBD1. The CDR3 length is 14 residues. J gave up 2 bases and V 6 bases, and 9 bases lay outside the gene matches. Germline V gives CDR1 DFQATT, CDR2 SNEGSKA (reference sequence). CDR3 sequence (DNA): TGCAGTGCCTCAAGAGAGGGGGCTAACACTGAAGCTTTCTTT. Amino acid sequence: CSASREGANTEAFF.

This sequence joins TRBV11-3 and TRBJ2-7, with 7 positions matching TRBD1. Trimming at V came to 4 bases and at J to 6 bases, leaving 12 bases not matched to a gene. Germline CDR1 is SGHNT and CDR2 is YENEEA. This CDR3 comprises 15 residues. DNA for the CDR3: TGTGCCAGCAGCTCCGCACGGGACAGATGGGGCGAGCAGTACTTC. It yields the protein CASSSARDRWGEQYF.

This clonotype was found a few times. The chain couples TRBV7-2 to TRBJ2-5; TRBD2 aligns across 8 bases. CDR1 is SGHTA and CDR2 is FQGNSA in the germline V gene. CDR3 length: 14 amino acids. The J segment lost 4 bases and the V segment lost 5 bases, leaving 6 bases of the junction unmatched. Here the CDR3 DNA reads TGTGCCAGCAGCCCCTCGGGAGGGGGAGAGACCCAGTACTTC. Its protein product is CASSPSGGGETQYF.

CDR3: CASSEQGLSGELFF. Written as DNA, the CDR3 is TGTGCCAGCAGTGAACAGGGGTTATCCGGGGAGCTGTTTTTT. V usage is TRBV2 and J usage is TRBJ2-2, with a tentative D call TRBD1 (6 bases). Trimming pared 2 bases from V and 6 bases from J, leaving 10 bases between. Germline CDR1 and CDR2: SNHLY and FYNNEI. CDR3 size: 14 residues.

This sequence joins TRBV7-3 and TRBJ2-5, with D possibly being TRBD2 (6 bases). The germline V and J ends were trimmed by 5 bases and 1 base, with 8 bases remaining between them. This CDR3 comprises 13 residues. CDR1 and CDR2 from the germline V gene are SGHTA and FQGTGA. The chain's CDR3 is CASSPGVQETQYF. CDR3 bases: TGTGCCAGCAGCCCGGGAGTCCAAGAGACCCAGTACTTC.

The chain uses TRBV20-1 and TRBJ2-3; 7 nucleotides agree with TRBD2. CDR1 is DFQATT, CDR2 SNEGSKA, per germline (reference sequence). This CDR3 spans 22 amino acids. Germline trimming cut 1 base from V and 0 bases from J; bases unmatched to any gene: 25. The DNA of the CDR3 is TGCAGTGCTAGAGTCATCACCCTCAGTGTAAAGGGAGCGGGACTTAGCACAGATACGCAGTATTTT. It encodes CSARVITLSVKGAGLSTDTQYF.

This chain joins TRBV11-1 and TRBJ2-1; 10 positions match TRBD1. There are 15 residues in the CDR3. J gave up 4 bases and V 5 bases, and 5 bases lay outside the gene matches. Germline lookup yields CDR1 SGHAT and CDR2 FQDESV (reference sequence). The CDR3 region is CASSDRQGAYNEQFF. The CDR3 coding sequence is TGTGCCAGCAGCGATAGACAGGGGGCATACAATGAGCAGTTCTTC.

The V gene is TRBV19, the J gene TRBJ1-5; tentatively, D is TRBD1 (5 bases). From germline, CDR1 is LNHDA and CDR2 SQIVND (reference sequence). Trimming left V 3 bases short and J 1 base short, with 7 bases between. The CDR3 spans 14 residues. This chain's CDR3 is CASSIQGSNQPQHF. CDR3 DNA sequence: TGTGCCAGTAGTATCCAGGGAAGCAATCAGCCCCAGCATTTT.

This clonotype was counted a few times. This sequence joins TRBV2 and TRBJ2-5; D is possibly TRBD2 (6 bases). Germline V gives CDR1 SNHLY, CDR2 FYNNEI. The CDR3 covers 13 residues. The germline V and J ends were trimmed by 5 bases and 0 bases, with 7 bases remaining between them. CDR3 region: CASSREYQETQYF. The CDR3 bases are TGTGCCAGCAGTCGGGAGTACCAAGAGACCCAGTACTTC.